The clone carrying this TCR beta chain was seen a few times. This specimen belongs to a study of T cell responses to AZD1222 COVID-19 vaccine. Trimming pared 0 bases from V and 3 bases from J, leaving 22 bases between. Germline loops: CDR1 SGHRS, CDR2 YFSETQ. The CDR3 totals 19 residues. Some clones are missing from TCRdb's copy, which holds only in-frame ones; the method was immunoSEQ multiplex PCR. The profile shows roughly 110,000 clones, about 89% of them singletons. The sequence came from an adult in good health. The sample consisted of peripheral blood, taken on day 0 of AZD1222 vaccination. This chain uses TRBV5-1 with TRBJ2-4, with a possible D match to TRBD1 (7 bases). The CDR3 loop is CASSLAGGQLAADKNIQYF. CDR3 nucleotides: TGCGCCAGCAGCTTGGCCGGGGGACAGCTTGCGGCTGACAAAAACATTCAGTACTTC.